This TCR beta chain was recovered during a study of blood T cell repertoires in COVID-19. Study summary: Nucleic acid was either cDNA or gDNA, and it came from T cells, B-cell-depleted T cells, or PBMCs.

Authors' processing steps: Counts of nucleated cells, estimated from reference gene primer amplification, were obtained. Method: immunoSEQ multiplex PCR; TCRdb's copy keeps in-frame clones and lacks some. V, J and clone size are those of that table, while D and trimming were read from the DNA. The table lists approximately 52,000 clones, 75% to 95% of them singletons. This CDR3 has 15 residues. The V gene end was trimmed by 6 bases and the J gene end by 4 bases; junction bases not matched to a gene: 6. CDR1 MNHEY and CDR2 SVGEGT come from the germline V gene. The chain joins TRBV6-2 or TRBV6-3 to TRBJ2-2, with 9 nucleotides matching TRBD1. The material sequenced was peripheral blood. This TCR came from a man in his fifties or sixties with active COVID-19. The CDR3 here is CASSSGQGTTGELFF. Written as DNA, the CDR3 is TGTGCCAGCAGCTCCGGACAGGGGACCACCGGGGAGCTGTTTTTT.